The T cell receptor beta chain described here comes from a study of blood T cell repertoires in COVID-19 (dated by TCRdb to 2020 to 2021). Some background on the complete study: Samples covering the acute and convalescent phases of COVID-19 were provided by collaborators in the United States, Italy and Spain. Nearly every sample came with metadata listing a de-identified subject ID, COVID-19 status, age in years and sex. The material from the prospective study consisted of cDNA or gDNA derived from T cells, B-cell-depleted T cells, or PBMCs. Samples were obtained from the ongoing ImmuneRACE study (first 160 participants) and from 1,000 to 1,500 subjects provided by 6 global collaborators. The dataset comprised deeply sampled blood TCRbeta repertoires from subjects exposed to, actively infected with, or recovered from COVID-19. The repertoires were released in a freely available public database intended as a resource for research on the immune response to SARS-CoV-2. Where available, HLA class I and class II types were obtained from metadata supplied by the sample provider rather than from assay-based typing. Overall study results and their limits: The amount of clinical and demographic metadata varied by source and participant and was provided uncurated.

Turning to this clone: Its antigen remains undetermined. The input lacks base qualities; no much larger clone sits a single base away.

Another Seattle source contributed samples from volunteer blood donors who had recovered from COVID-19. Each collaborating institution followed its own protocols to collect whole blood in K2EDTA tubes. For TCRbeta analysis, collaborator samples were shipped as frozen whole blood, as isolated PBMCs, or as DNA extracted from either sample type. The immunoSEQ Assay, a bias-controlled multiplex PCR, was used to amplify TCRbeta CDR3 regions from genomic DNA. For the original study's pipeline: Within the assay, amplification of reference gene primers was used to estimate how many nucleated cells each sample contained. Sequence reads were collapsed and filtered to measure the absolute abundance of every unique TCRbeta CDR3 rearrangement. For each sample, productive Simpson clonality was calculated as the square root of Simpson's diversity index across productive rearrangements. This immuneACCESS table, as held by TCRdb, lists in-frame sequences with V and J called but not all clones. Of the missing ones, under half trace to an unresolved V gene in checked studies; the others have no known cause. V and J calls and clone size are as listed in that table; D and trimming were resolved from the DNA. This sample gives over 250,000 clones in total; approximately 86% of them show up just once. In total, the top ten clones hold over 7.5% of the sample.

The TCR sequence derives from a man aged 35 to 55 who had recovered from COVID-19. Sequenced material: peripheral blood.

The CDR3 amino acid sequence is: CASSVAPRANTGELFF. The DNA reads TGTGCCAGCAGCGTAGCGCCCAGGGCGAACACCGGGGAGCTGTTTTTT. The chain is made from TRBV9 and TRBJ2-2; the best D guess is TRBD1, with 5 bases matching. V was cut back by 0 bases and J by 0 bases, leaving a gap of 9 bases between them. The CDR3, from cysteine to phenylalanine, totals 16 residues. Left in the record is the CDR3 DNA by itself, 48 bases read in frame from the first base. The germline V gene encodes CDR1 SGDLS and CDR2 YYNGEE.